The T cell receptor (beta chain) described here comes from a study of monozygotic twins with inflammatory bowel disease. Reprocessing the 5' RACE reads, TCRdb reports a single entry for every CDR3 protein and omits DNA. This listing includes some 210,000 distinct CDR3 sequences. The CDR3 consists of 13 residues. Germline CDR1 SGHDT, CDR2 YYEEEE. The rearrangement links TRBV5-6 to TRBJ2-7; the D call of TRBD1 rests on TCRdb alone, since no DNA is present to check it. The sample was blood. The TCR sequence derives from a human donor with ulcerative colitis or Crohn's disease, or a healthy co-twin of an affected twin (not recorded which). CDR3 sequence: CASSQLWGDEQYF. Variable domain in full (rest from reference TRBV5-6 and TRBJ2-7): DAGVTQSPTHLIKTRGQQVTLRCSPKSGHDTVSWYQQALGQGPQFIFQYYEEEERQRGNFPDRFSGHQFPNYSSELNVNALLLGDSALYLCASSQLWGDEQYFGPGTRLTVT.